Listed here are 5 T cell receptor beta chains from one sample, sequenced in a study of shared clonotypes between healthy human individuals (dated by TCRdb to between 2020 and 2021). The library was generated by the immunoSEQ multiplex PCR assay. TCRdb provides this immuneACCESS table in a form limited to in-frame rearrangements. Some clones are lacking; in checked studies, under half of them reflect an unresolved V gene, and why the rest are absent is not known. The sample table shows some 2,400,000 clones, and around 95% are seen once. Over 0.1% of the sample is in the top ten clones. The sample comprised naive CD4+ T cells sorted from blood. The cell subset or site label for this specimen denotes: CD45RA+ positively selected. These receptors were obtained from a man aged 18-30 years in good health.

V and J are TRBV7-2 and TRBJ1-2; 9 positions match TRBD1. The CDR3 is 13 residues long. V lost 5 bases and J lost 8; bases outside the gene matches: 6. The germline V gene encodes CDR1 SGHTA and CDR2 FQGNSA. The DNA of the CDR3 is TGTGCCAGCAGCCTACAGGGGGCCTCGGGCTACACCTTC. Protein product: CASSLQGASGYTF.

As for this clone: Because the CDR3's place on the DNA is in doubt, the DNA is left out and the CDR3 is given as listed by TCRdb. The rearrangement links TRBV6-1 to TRBJ1-6. The CDR3 contains 17 residues when both ends are counted. CDR1 is MNHNS, CDR2 SASEGT, per germline. The CDR3 loop is CASSEVRDFRGNSPLHF.

The rearrangement joins TRBV5-8 to TRBJ1-5; D gene uncertain. Germline loops: CDR1 SGHTS, CDR2 YDEGEE. There are 14 residues in the CDR3. Deletions cut 6 bases from V and 2 bases from J, with 12 bases between. The CDR3 reads CASKEGQGNQPQHF. Here the CDR3 DNA reads TGTGCCAGCAAGGAAGGGCAGGGCAATCAGCCCCAGCATTTT.

The CDR3 nucleotides are TGCGCCAGCACTCCGGGACAGGCCTATGGCTACACCTTC. Encoded protein: CASTPGQAYGYTF. The chain links TRBV10-2 to TRBJ1-2; the match to TRBD1 covers 8 bases. The CDR3 extends over 13 amino acids. Germline V gives CDR1 WSHSY, CDR2 SAAADI. J lost 4 bases, V lost 7 bases, and 5 bases had no gene match.

The J gene is TRBJ2-5, the V gene TRBV30; 10 bases line up with TRBD2. CDR1 GTSNPN and CDR2 SVGIG come from the germline V gene (reference sequence). The CDR3 extends over 12 amino acids. V lost 7 bases and J lost 4; bases outside the gene matches: 3. CDR3 protein: CALSGGGETQYF. Here the CDR3 DNA reads TGTGCCTTAAGCGGGGGGGGAGAGACCCAGTACTTC. Together with reference TRBV30 and TRBJ2-5, the CDR3 gives the full variable domain: SQTIHQWPATLVQPVGSPLSLECTVEGTSNPNLYWYRQAAGRGLQLLFYSVGIGQISSEVPQNLSASRPQDRQFILSSKKLLLSDSGFYLCALSGGGETQYFGPGTRLLVL.